This is a list of T cell receptor beta chains from one sample in a study of early T cells in non-severe SARS-CoV-2 infection. TCRdb re-analysed the 5' RACE reads in MiXCR, keeping a single row per CDR3 protein. The table shows around 40,000 distinct CDR3 sequences, with around a tenth occurring only once. Sequencing input: whole blood. These receptors all stem from an adult who was a healthcare worker with PCR-confirmed SARS-CoV-2 infection or an uninfected control (not recorded which). The CDR3 runs from the conserved cysteine through the conserved F or W. A D gene is named only where the DNA matches it firmly. Size is omitted from some rows. Given values are once, few, many or a class for expanded clones.

j_call: TRBJ2-7
clone_size: many
v_call: TRBV29-1
d_call: -
cdr3_length: 14
cdr3_aa: CSVEVSAMLGEQYF
cdr3_nt: TGCAGCGTTGAGGTGTCGGCAATGCTGGGCGAGCAGTACTTC

j_call: TRBJ1-6
clone_size: many
v_call: TRBV10-3
d_call: TRBD1
cdr3_length: 12
cdr3_aa: CAIGTGDSPLHF
cdr3_nt: TGTGCCATCGGGACAGGGGATTCACCCCTCCACTTT

j_call: TRBJ2-5
clone_size: -
v_call: TRBV28
d_call: -
cdr3_length: 13
cdr3_aa: CASSPPPGETQYF
cdr3_nt: TGTGCCAGCAGCCCCCCCCCGGGAGAGACCCAGTACTTC

j_call: TRBJ1-4
clone_size: few
v_call: TRBV5-4
d_call: -
cdr3_length: 13
cdr3_aa: CASSLTGNEKLFF
cdr3_nt: TGTGCCAGCAGCTTGACAGGGAATGAAAAACTGTTTTTT

j_call: TRBJ2-1
clone_size: many
v_call: TRBV9
d_call: TRBD2
cdr3_length: 17
cdr3_aa: CASSDRTSGRADAEQFF
cdr3_nt: TGTGCCAGCAGCGACCGGACTAGCGGGAGGGCCGATGCTGAGCAGTTCTTC

j_call: TRBJ2-7
clone_size: -
v_call: TRBV14
d_call: -
cdr3_length: 14
cdr3_aa: CASRGGAHSYEQYF
cdr3_nt: TGTGCCAGCAGAGGGGGGGCCCACTCCTACGAGCAGTACTTC

j_call: TRBJ2-3
clone_size: few
v_call: TRBV28
d_call: TRBD2
cdr3_length: 16
cdr3_aa: CASSRGTSGRPDTQYF
cdr3_nt: TGTGCCAGCAGTCGAGGGACTAGCGGGAGGCCAGATACGCAGTATTTT

j_call: TRBJ2-7
clone_size: few
v_call: TRBV6-2/TRBV6-3
d_call: -
cdr3_length: 19
cdr3_aa: CASSYSSRQSEGFRYEQYF
cdr3_nt: TGTGCCAGCAGTTACTCGAGCCGCCAAAGTGAGGGTTTTCGCTACGAGCAGTACTTC

j_call: TRBJ1-1
clone_size: -
v_call: TRBV7-8
d_call: -
cdr3_length: 14
cdr3_aa: CASSLGTANTEAFF
cdr3_nt: TGTGCCAGCAGCTTAGGGACAGCGAACACTGAAGCTTTCTTT

j_call: TRBJ2-7
clone_size: many
v_call: TRBV7-2
d_call: -
cdr3_length: 12
cdr3_aa: CASSFLSYEQYF
cdr3_nt: TGTGCCAGCAGCTTTCTGTCCTACGAGCAGTACTTC

j_call: TRBJ2-5
clone_size: many
v_call: TRBV10-3
d_call: -
cdr3_length: 15
cdr3_aa: CAISDMGGSKETQYF
cdr3_nt: TGTGCCATCAGTGACATGGGGGGCAGCAAAGAGACCCAGTACTTC

j_call: TRBJ2-1
clone_size: many
v_call: TRBV20-1
d_call: TRBD1
cdr3_length: 15
cdr3_aa: CSARRTGGAYNEQFF
cdr3_nt: TGCAGTGCTAGGAGAACAGGGGGCGCGTACAATGAGCAGTTCTTC

j_call: TRBJ2-2
clone_size: -
v_call: TRBV12-3/TRBV12-4
d_call: -
cdr3_length: 13
cdr3_aa: CASSAIRGGELFF
cdr3_nt: TGTGCCAGCAGTGCAATAAGGGGTGGGGAGCTGTTTTTT

j_call: TRBJ2-1
clone_size: -
v_call: TRBV5-1
d_call: -
cdr3_length: 18
cdr3_aa: CTSSPSDHATADYNEQFF
cdr3_nt: TGCACCAGCAGCCCGAGTGATCACGCAACAGCGGATTACAATGAGCAGTTCTTC

j_call: TRBJ1-5
clone_size: many
v_call: TRBV6-2/TRBV6-3
d_call: TRBD1
cdr3_length: 16
cdr3_aa: CATSIPQGISNQPQHF
cdr3_nt: TGTGCCACCTCGATACCACAGGGGATCAGCAATCAGCCCCAGCATTTT

j_call: TRBJ2-3
clone_size: many
v_call: TRBV20-1
d_call: -
cdr3_length: 15
cdr3_aa: CSANKDSPFTDTQYF
cdr3_nt: TGCAGTGCTAATAAGGACAGTCCTTTCACAGATACGCAGTATTTT

j_call: TRBJ2-7
clone_size: many
v_call: TRBV2
d_call: -
cdr3_length: 13
cdr3_aa: CASTPRQASEQYF
cdr3_nt: TGTGCCAGCACCCCGCGGCAGGCCAGCGAGCAGTACTTC

j_call: TRBJ2-7
clone_size: many
v_call: TRBV6-5
d_call: TRBD2
cdr3_length: 15
cdr3_aa: CASRVAGGGTYEQYF
cdr3_nt: TGTGCCAGCAGAGTAGCGGGAGGGGGAACCTACGAGCAGTACTTC

j_call: TRBJ2-1
clone_size: many
v_call: TRBV28
d_call: TRBD2
cdr3_length: 15
cdr3_aa: CASSFGGSSYNEQFF
cdr3_nt: TGTGCCAGCAGTTTCGGGGGGAGTTCCTACAATGAGCAGTTCTTC

j_call: TRBJ2-5
clone_size: -
v_call: TRBV7-9
d_call: -
cdr3_length: 12
cdr3_aa: CASSFDRETQYF
cdr3_nt: TGTGCCAGCAGCTTTGACCGGGAGACCCAGTACTTC

j_call: TRBJ2-1
clone_size: -
v_call: TRBV27
d_call: -
cdr3_length: 15
cdr3_aa: CASPFSVGSYNEQFF
cdr3_nt: TGTGCCAGCCCGTTCAGTGTAGGCTCCTACAATGAGCAGTTCTTC

j_call: TRBJ2-7
clone_size: few
v_call: TRBV28
d_call: TRBD1
cdr3_length: 11
cdr3_aa: CASRTGDEQYF
cdr3_nt: TGTGCCAGCAGAACAGGGGACGAGCAGTACTTC

j_call: TRBJ2-7
clone_size: many
v_call: TRBV2
d_call: TRBD2
cdr3_length: 16
cdr3_aa: CASSEGTSGFSYEQYF
cdr3_nt: TGTGCCAGCAGTGAAGGGACTAGCGGATTCTCCTACGAGCAGTACTTC

j_call: TRBJ1-3
clone_size: few
v_call: TRBV18
d_call: -
cdr3_length: 14
cdr3_aa: CASSNQELLNTIYF
cdr3_nt: TGTGCCAGCTCAAACCAGGAGCTTCTAAACACCATATATTTT

j_call: TRBJ2-1
clone_size: -
v_call: TRBV6-1
d_call: TRBD1
cdr3_length: 13
cdr3_aa: CASSNRGRGEQFF
cdr3_nt: TGTGCCAGCAGCAACAGGGGTAGGGGTGAGCAGTTCTTC

j_call: TRBJ2-1
clone_size: -
v_call: TRBV27
d_call: TRBD2
cdr3_length: 17
cdr3_aa: CASSLRQLAGVLNEQFF
cdr3_nt: TGTGCCAGCAGTTTGAGGCAACTAGCGGGAGTACTTAATGAGCAGTTCTTC

j_call: TRBJ2-7
clone_size: many
v_call: TRBV27
d_call: -
cdr3_length: 14
cdr3_aa: CASSSSVGPYEQYF
cdr3_nt: TGTGCCAGCAGTTCGTCGGTGGGTCCCTACGAGCAGTACTTC

j_call: TRBJ2-7
clone_size: -
v_call: TRBV7-2
d_call: -
cdr3_length: 15
cdr3_aa: CASSLVKRGAYEQYF
cdr3_nt: TGTGCCAGCAGCTTAGTGAAGAGGGGGGCCTACGAGCAGTACTTC

j_call: TRBJ1-2
clone_size: -
v_call: TRBV4-2
d_call: -
cdr3_length: 13
cdr3_aa: CASSQEGPYGYTF
cdr3_nt: TGTGCCAGCAGCCAAGAAGGGCCCTATGGCTACACCTTC